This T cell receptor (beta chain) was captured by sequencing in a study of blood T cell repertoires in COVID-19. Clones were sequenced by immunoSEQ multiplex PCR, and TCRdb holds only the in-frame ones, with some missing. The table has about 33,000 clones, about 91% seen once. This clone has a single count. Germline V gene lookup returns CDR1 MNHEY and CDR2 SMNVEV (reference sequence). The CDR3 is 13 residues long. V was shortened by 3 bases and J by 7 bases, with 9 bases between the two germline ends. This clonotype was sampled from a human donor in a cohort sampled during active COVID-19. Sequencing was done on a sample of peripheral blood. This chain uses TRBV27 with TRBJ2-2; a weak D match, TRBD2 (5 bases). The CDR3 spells CASSFGGGGELFF. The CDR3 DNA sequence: TGTGCCAGCAGTTTCGGAGGCGGCGGGGAGCTGTTTTTT.